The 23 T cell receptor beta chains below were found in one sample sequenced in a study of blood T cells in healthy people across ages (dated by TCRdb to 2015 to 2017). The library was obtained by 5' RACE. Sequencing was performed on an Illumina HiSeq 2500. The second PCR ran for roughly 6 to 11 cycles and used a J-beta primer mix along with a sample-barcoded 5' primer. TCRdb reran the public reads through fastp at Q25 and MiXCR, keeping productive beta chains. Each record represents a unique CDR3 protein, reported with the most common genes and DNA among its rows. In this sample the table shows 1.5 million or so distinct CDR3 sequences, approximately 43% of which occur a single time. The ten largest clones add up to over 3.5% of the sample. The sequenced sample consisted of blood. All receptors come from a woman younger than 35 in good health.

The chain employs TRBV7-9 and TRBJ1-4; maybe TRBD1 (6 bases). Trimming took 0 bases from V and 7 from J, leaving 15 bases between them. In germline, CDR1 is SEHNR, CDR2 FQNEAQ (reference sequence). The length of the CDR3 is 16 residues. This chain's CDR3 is CASSLAGRGWGEKLFF. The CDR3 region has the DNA TGTGCCAGCAGCTTAGCGGGCAGGGGCTGGGGTGAAAAACTGTTTTTT.

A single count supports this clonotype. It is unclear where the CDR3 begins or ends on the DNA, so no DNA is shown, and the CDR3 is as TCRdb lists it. CDR3 residues: CASGCWGAGTGELFF. The gene calls are TRBV21-1 and TRBJ2-2; the D call of TRBD1 is as the table states it, not checked on the DNA. TRBV21-1 is a listed pseudogene. Termini included, the CDR3 measures 15 amino acids.

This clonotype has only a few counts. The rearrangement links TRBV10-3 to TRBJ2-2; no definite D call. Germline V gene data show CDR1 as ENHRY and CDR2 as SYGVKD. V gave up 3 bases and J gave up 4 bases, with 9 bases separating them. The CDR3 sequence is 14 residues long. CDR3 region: CAISDQDGTGELFF. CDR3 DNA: TGTGCCATCAGTGATCAGGACGGCACCGGGGAGCTGTTTTTT.

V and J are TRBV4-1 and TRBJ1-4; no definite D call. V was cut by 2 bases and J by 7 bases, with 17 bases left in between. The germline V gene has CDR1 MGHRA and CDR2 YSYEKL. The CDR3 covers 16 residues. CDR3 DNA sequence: TGCGCCAGCAGCCAAAGTGGATGGGTAGAGCGTGAAAAACTGTTTTTT. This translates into CASSQSGWVEREKLFF.

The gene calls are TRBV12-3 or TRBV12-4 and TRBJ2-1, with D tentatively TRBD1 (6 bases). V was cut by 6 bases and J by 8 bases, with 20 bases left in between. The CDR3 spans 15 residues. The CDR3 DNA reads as TGTGCCAGCAGCCTAGGGTTAGTCGAGGGGGATGAGCAGTTCTTC. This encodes CASSLGLVEGDEQFF.

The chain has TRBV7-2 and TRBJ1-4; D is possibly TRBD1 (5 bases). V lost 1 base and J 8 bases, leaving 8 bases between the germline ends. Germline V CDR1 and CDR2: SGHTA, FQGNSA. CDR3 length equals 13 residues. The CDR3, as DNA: TGTGCCAGCAGCTTAGGGGGCGAGGAAAAACTGTTTTTT. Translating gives CASSLGGEEKLFF.

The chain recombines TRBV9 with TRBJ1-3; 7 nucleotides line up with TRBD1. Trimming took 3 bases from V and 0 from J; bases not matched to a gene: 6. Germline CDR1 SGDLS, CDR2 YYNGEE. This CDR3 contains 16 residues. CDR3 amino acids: CASSAPGQISGNTIYF. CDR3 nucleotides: TGTGCCAGCAGCGCTCCGGGACAGATCTCTGGAAACACCATATATTTT.

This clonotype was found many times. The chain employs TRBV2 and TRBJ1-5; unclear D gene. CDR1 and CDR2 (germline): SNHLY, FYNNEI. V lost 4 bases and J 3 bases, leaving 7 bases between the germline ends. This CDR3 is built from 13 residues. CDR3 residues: CASSVWANQPQHF. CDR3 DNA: TGTGCCAGCAGTGTGTGGGCCAATCAGCCCCAGCATTTT.

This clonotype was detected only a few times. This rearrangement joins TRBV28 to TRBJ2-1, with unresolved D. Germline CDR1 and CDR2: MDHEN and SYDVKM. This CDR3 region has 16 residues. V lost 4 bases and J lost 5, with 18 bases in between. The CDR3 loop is CASSSPTENPHNEQFF. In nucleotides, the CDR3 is TGTGCCAGCAGTTCGCCTACCGAGAATCCCCACAATGAGCAGTTCTTC.

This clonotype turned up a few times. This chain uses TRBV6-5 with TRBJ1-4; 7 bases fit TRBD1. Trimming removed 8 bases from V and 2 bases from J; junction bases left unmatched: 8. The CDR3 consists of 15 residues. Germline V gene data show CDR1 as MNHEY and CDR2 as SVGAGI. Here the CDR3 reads CASAKGAGTNEKLFF. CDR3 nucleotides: TGTGCCAGCGCCAAGGGGGCCGGGACTAATGAAAAACTGTTTTTT.

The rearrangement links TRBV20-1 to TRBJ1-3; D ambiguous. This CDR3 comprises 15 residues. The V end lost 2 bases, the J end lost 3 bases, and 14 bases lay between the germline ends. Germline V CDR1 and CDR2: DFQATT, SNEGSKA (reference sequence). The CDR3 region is CSARPLTGNGNTIYF. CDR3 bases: TGCAGTGCTAGACCACTCACGGGAAATGGAAACACCATATATTTT.

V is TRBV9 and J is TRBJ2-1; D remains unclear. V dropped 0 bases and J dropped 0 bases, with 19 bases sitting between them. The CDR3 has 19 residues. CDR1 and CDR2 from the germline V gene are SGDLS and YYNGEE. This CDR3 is CASSVGFYVAETSYNEQFF. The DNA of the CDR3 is TGTGCCAGCAGCGTAGGTTTTTATGTGGCGGAAACCTCCTACAATGAGCAGTTCTTC.

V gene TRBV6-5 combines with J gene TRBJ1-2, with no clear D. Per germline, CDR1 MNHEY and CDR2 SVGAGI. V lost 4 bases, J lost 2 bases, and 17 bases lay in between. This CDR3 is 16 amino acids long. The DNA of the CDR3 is TGTGCCAGCAGTTCTGAACAACAGAATTTCAACTATGGCTACACCTTC. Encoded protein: CASSSEQQNFNYGYTF.

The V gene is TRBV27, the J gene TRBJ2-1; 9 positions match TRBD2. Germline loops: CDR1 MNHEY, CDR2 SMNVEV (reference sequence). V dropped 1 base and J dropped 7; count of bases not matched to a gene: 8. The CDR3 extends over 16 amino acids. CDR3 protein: CASSLLGGGALNEQFF. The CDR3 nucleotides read TGTGCCAGCAGTTTATTAGGCGGGGGGGCTTTAAATGAGCAGTTCTTC.

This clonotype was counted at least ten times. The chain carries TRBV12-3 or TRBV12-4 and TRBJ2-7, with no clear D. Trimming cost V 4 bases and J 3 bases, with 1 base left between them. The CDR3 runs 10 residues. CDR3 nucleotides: TGTGCCAGCAGTTACTACGAGCAGTACTTC. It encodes CASSYYEQYF.

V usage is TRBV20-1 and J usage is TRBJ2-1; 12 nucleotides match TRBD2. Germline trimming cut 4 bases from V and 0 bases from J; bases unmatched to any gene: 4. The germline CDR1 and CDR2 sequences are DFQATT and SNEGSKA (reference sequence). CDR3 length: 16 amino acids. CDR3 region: CSANLAGGFSYNEQFF. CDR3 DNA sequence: TGCAGTGCTAATCTAGCGGGAGGGTTCTCCTACAATGAGCAGTTCTTC.

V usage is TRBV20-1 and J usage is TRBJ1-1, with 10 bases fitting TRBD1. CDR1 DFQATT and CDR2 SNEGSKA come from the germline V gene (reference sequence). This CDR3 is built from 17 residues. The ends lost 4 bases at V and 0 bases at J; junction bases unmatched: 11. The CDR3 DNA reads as TGCAGTGCTATCTCCCGAAGGACAGGGGGGATGAACACTGAAGCTTTCTTT. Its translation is CSAISRRTGGMNTEAFF.

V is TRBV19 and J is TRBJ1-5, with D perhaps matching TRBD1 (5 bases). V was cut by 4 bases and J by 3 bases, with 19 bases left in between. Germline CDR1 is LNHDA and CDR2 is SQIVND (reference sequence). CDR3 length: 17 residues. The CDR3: CASSTVLVTEINQPQHF. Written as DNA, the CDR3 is TGTGCCAGTAGTACAGTACTCGTGACAGAAATCAATCAGCCCCAGCATTTT.

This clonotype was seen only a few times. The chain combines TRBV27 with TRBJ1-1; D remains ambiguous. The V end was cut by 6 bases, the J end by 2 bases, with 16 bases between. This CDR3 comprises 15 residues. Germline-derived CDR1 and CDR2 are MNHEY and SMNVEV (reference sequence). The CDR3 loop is CASSLISSGNTEAFF. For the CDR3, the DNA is TGTGCCAGCAGCCTGATCAGTTCAGGAAACACTGAAGCTTTCTTT.

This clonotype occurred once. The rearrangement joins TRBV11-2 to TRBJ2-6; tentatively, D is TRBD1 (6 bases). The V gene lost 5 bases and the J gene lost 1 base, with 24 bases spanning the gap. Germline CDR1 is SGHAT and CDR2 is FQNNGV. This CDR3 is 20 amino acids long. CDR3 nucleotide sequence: TGTGCCAGCAGCCCTTCTTCGGCTTGGACAGCTGGTTCTGGGGCCAACGTCCTGACTTTC. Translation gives CASSPSSAWTAGSGANVLTF.

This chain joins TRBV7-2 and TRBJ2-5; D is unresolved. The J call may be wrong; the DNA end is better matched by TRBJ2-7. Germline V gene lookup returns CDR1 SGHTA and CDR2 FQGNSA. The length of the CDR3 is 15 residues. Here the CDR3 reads CASSAIPYRDYEQYF. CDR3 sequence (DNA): TGTGCCAGCAGCGCAATCCCGTACCGAGACTACGAGCAGTACTTC.

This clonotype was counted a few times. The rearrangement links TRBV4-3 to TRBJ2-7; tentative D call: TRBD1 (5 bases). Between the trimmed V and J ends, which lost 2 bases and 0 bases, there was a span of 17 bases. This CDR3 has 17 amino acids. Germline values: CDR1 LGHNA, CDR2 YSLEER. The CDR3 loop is CASSQTFRVTSSYEQYF. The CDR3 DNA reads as TGCGCCAGCAGCCAAACCTTCAGGGTAACAAGCTCCTACGAGCAGTACTTC.

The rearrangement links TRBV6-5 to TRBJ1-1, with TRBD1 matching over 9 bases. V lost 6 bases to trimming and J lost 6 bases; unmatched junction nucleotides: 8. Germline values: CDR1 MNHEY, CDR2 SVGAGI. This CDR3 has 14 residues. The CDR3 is CASSGTGGAPEAFF. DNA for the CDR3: TGTGCCAGCAGCGGAACAGGGGGCGCCCCTGAAGCTTTCTTT.